These T cell receptor beta chains were read from a single sample in a study of blood T cell repertoires in COVID-19. Generated by immunoSEQ multiplex PCR, the TCRdb table keeps only in-frame clones and is missing some. In the table there are approximately 440,000 clones, 80% to 95% of which are singletons. The sample was PBMCs or T cells enriched from blood (not recorded which). The receptors were gathered from a man between 18 and 29 years old who had recovered from COVID-19. Each CDR3 is given with its conserved first and last residue. D genes are given only for firm matches. Size is omitted from some rows. Given values are once, few, many or a class for expanded clones.

v_gene	abundance	j_gene	d_gene	CDR3aa	CDR3nt
TRBV4-1	.	TRBJ1-3	TRBD1	CASSQPRDRGHTIYF	TGCGCCAGCAGCCAGCCCCGGGACAGGGGGCACACCATATATTTT
TRBV9	once	TRBJ2-1	TRBD2	CASSVGTSGNEQFF	TGTGCCAGCAGCGTAGGGACTAGCGGTAATGAGCAGTTCTTC
TRBV7-9	.	TRBJ2-7	.	CASSLSMTGEQYF	TGTGCCAGCAGCTTAAGTATGACGGGCGAGCAGTACTTC
TRBV10-2	.	TRBJ1-2	.	CASSEFALGGYGYTF	TGCGCCAGCAGTGAGTTTGCTCTAGGGGGCTATGGCTACACCTTC
TRBV28	.	TRBJ1-2	.	CASSLFAFNGYTF	TGTGCCAGCAGTTTATTCGCGTTTAATGGCTACACCTTC
TRBV15	.	TRBJ1-1	.	CATGSGVNTEAFF	TGTGCCACCGGCTCAGGGGTGAACACTGAAGCTTTCTTT
TRBV28	.	TRBJ1-6	TRBD1	CASRPRDRGLSPLHF	TGTGCCAGCAGACCCCGGGACAGGGGTCTTTCACCCCTCCACTTT
TRBV5-1	.	TRBJ2-3	.	CASSSKDTQYF	TGCGCCAGCAGCTCCAAAGATACGCAGTATTTT
TRBV11-2	.	TRBJ2-7	.	CASSLVDAESYEQYF	TGTGCCAGCAGCTTAGTAGACGCGGAGTCCTACGAGCAGTACTTC
TRBV7-3	.	TRBJ2-6	.	CASSLEGAGANVLTF	TGTGCCAGCAGCTTAGAGGGAGCTGGGGCCAACGTCCTGACTTTC
TRBV18	.	TRBJ1-1	.	CASSPGGVNTEAFF	TGTGCCAGCTCACCAGGTGGAGTGAACACTGAAGCTTTCTTT
TRBV11-2	.	TRBJ1-1	TRBD1	CASSSYRGTNTEAFF	TGTGCCAGCAGCTCCTACAGGGGAACAAACACTGAAGCTTTCTTT
TRBV11-3	.	TRBJ1-1	.	CASSLEAEGNTEAFF	TGTGCCAGCAGCTTAGAGGCAGAGGGGAACACTGAAGCTTTCTTT
TRBV6-1	.	TRBJ2-3	.	CASSGLNGRADTDTQYF	TGTGCCAGCAGTGGCCTTAATGGCAGGGCTGACACAGATACGCAGTATTTT
TRBV13	once	TRBJ1-1	TRBD1	CASSPDRGRMNTEAFF	TGTGCCAGCAGCCCGGACAGGGGGCGAATGAACACTGAAGCTTTCTTT
TRBV5-1	.	TRBJ1-2	.	CASSQDRAHIYTF	TGCGCCAGCAGCCAGGACAGAGCCCACATTTACACCTTC
TRBV11-2	.	TRBJ1-4	.	CASSGAGPLGRKLFF	TGTGCCAGCAGCGGTGCCGGCCCTCTGGGGAGAAAACTGTTTTTT
TRBV27	.	TRBJ1-5	.	CASSPLRQSNQPQHF	TGTGCCAGCAGTCCTCTCCGACAGAGCAATCAGCCCCAGCATTTT
TRBV18	.	TRBJ1-2	.	CASSPGDGYTF	TGTGCCAGCTCACCTGGAGATGGCTACACCTTC
TRBV30	.	TRBJ1-1	.	CAWSVGTLAFF	TGTGCCTGGAGTGTGGGGACATTAGCTTTCTTT
TRBV2	.	TRBJ1-6	.	CASDSAKTSPLHF	TGTGCCAGCGACTCGGCGAAGACGTCACCCCTCCACTTT
TRBV12-3/TRBV12-4	.	TRBJ1-3	.	CASSLDTGNTIYF	TGTGCCAGCAGTTTAGACACTGGAAACACCATATATTTT
TRBV5-1	.	TRBJ1-2	.	CASSLAGGVPNYGYTF	TGCGCCAGCAGCTTGGCCGGAGGGGTACCTAACTATGGCTACACCTTC
TRBV10-3	.	TRBJ2-3	.	CALRKEDSTDTQYF	TGTGCCCTCAGAAAGGAGGATAGCACAGATACGCAGTATTTT
TRBV7-9	.	TRBJ1-2	.	CASSFTGSDYGYTF	TGTGCCAGCAGCTTTACAGGGTCAGACTATGGCTACACCTTC
TRBV14	.	TRBJ2-3	.	CASSALPSGTQYF	TGTGCCAGCAGCGCCCTCCCCAGCGGTACGCAGTATTTT
TRBV6-6	.	TRBJ1-3	.	CASRRAGNTIYF	TGTGCCAGCAGGAGGGCGGGAAACACCATATATTTT
TRBV13	.	TRBJ2-5	TRBD2	CASSSASGGFFQETQYF	TGTGCCAGCAGTTCCGCTAGCGGGGGGTTCTTCCAAGAGACCCAGTACTTC
TRBV28	.	TRBJ1-5	TRBD1	CALRQGINQPQHF	TGTGCACTTCGACAGGGGATCAATCAGCCCCAGCATTTT
TRBV27	.	TRBJ1-6	TRBD1	CASSRQGIPYNSPLHF	TGTGCCAGCAGCCGACAGGGGATCCCCTATAATTCACCCCTCCACTTT
TRBV28	.	TRBJ1-1	.	CASSLEGVEAFF	TGTGCCAGCAGTTTAGAAGGGGTTGAAGCTTTCTTT
TRBV4-1	.	TRBJ1-1	.	CASSQDEPGNTEAFF	TGCGCCAGCAGCCAAGATGAACCGGGGAACACTGAAGCTTTCTTT
TRBV4-1	.	TRBJ2-1	TRBD2	CASSQGDLAGRRYNEQFF	TGCGCCAGCAGCCAAGGAGATCTAGCGGGCCGGAGGTACAATGAGCAGTTCTTC
TRBV5-1	.	TRBJ1-1	TRBD1	CASSPGTGAFVTEAFF	TGCGCCAGCAGCCCGGGGACAGGGGCGTTCGTCACTGAAGCTTTCTTT
TRBV19	.	TRBJ1-3	.	CARIPPGKNSGNTIYF	TGTGCCAGGATCCCCCCAGGGAAAAACTCTGGAAACACCATATATTTT
TRBV4-1	.	TRBJ2-1	.	CASSQDSGVGYNEQFF	TGCGCCAGCAGCCAAGATTCAGGGGTCGGCTACAATGAGCAGTTCTTC
TRBV7-9	.	TRBJ2-5	.	CASSLGGGDLQETQYF	TGTGCCAGCAGCTTAGGAGGGGGGGACCTACAAGAGACCCAGTACTTC
TRBV19	.	TRBJ2-7	TRBD1	CASSFAGTVNEQYF	TGTGCCAGTAGTTTCGCCGGGACAGTAAACGAGCAGTACTTC